The source of this TCR beta chain is a study of blood T cells in healthy people across ages. The study's findings and limits: The fall in TCR beta diversity per million T cells was roughly linear with age.

Germline V gives CDR1 SGHDT, CDR2 YYEEEE. V trimming: 4 bases; J trimming: 11 bases; junction bases outside the gene matches: 15. The CDR3 length is 15 residues. For the second PCR, which ran for about 6 to 11 cycles, a sample-barcoded 5' primer and a J-beta primer mix were used. No fewer than 3 million CDR3-containing paired-end reads came from each sample. TCRdb independently ran MiXCR on the 5' RACE reads; one entry per CDR3 protein. The sample includes hundreds of thousands of distinct CDR3 sequences, around 41% of them seen just once. Remarks on this clonotype: The target antigen is unknown.

The receptor was derived from a man aged 80 or over in good health. The chain couples TRBV5-6 to TRBJ2-5; 9 bases match TRBD2. The source material was blood. DNA for the CDR3: TGTGCCAGCAGCCCAGCGGGAGGCTCCTACATTGAGCAGTACTTC. It translates to CASSPAGGSYIEQYF.